The present T cell receptor beta chain was sequenced within a study of human T cells and chemical hapten exposure. Study-level results: Patch test score showed a positive correlation with PT1 expanded TCR counts.

Time point given: patch test 1, 2 weeks after DPC sensitization. The treatment denotes: therapeutic diphenylcyclopropenone sensitization with weekly scalp DPC. Extraction of total RNA was performed on unfractionated whole blood. This CDR3 is 11 amino acids long. Germline V gene sequence: CDR1 DFQATT, CDR2 SNEGSKA (reference sequence). This clonotype was picked up a small number of times. Its antigen remains unknown. An end of the junction differs from the germline gene, which may be a read error. Authors' analysis steps: Between about 23,224 and 750,000 TCRs appeared in each sample, and the median stood at about 100,000. Via MiXCR, TCRdb re-called the RACE reads, giving one row per CDR3 protein. It is TCRdb's table, rather than the study itself, that gives the V and J calls and clone size. This sample has 180,000 or so distinct CDR3 sequences; around 24% occur once, and the top ten carry less than 7%.

The specimen comprised whole blood, sampled in connection with sensitization to the hapten diphenylcyclopropenone (DPC). The chain is built from TRBV20-1 and TRBJ1-1; TRBD1 matches at 9 bases. The clonotype originates from a woman in her forties or fifties with alopecia areata. Some clones in this sample may be carry-over from other donors' samples. CDR3 loop: CAQGAVTEAFF. The CDR3, as DNA: TGTGCACAGGGGGCGGTTACTGAAGCTTTCTTT.